Presented here are 13 T cell receptor beta chains from one specimen sequenced in a study of regulatory T cells in long-lasting Graves disease. Time point noted: newly diagnosed GD, antithyroid drugs for less than 3 months. RNA isolated from PBMCs was used to make the TCR library. Both iRepertoire HTBI primers and Arm-PCR of CDR3 regions were used to build the TCR beta libraries. Each CDR3 protein is one row after TCRdb ran MiXCR on the multiplex PCR reads. The data contain about 620,000 distinct CDR3 sequences, 16% of them singletons. The same data also went into a second study, on T cells in Graves' hyperthyroidism and ophthalmopathy.

The input for sequencing was peripheral blood mononuclear cells (PBMCs), taken at new diagnosis, from a patient treated with antithyroid drugs. The receptor source for this set is a woman in her thirties with Graves disease.

This clonotype was detected only a few times. V gene TRBV3-1 combines with J gene TRBJ2-7; 9 bases match TRBD2. CDR1 LGHDT and CDR2 YNNKEL come from the germline V gene (reference sequence). This CDR3 has 15 residues. V gave up 5 bases and J gave up 5 bases; unmatched junction bases: 10. The DNA of the CDR3 is TGTGCCAGCAGCAATAGCGGGAGAAGGGTCGACGAGCAGTACTTC. Translation: CASSNSGRRVDEQYF.

The V call is TRBV6-1, the J call TRBJ1-1; D is ambiguous. Germline assignment: CDR1 MNHNS and CDR2 SASEGT. The V end lost 2 bases, the J end lost 7 bases, and 5 bases lay between the germline ends. The CDR3 runs 11 residues. CDR3 region: CASSEIIEAFF. CDR3 sequence (DNA): TGTGCCAGCAGTGAAATAATTGAAGCTTTCTTT.

DNA of the CDR3: TGCAGCGGGGGGTTAGGCTCTGGAAACACCATATATTTT. This gives the protein CSGGLGSGNTIYF. The chain links TRBV29-1 to TRBJ1-3; D might be TRBD1 (5 bases). The CDR3 is 13 amino acids. The V gene's germline CDR1 is SQVTM and CDR2 ANQGSEA. V shed 7 bases and J shed 0 bases, with 10 bases lying between them.

The chain combines TRBV6-4 with TRBJ2-5, with D hard to call. The germline gives CDR1 MRHNA, CDR2 SNTAGT. The V end was cut by 8 bases, the J end by 0 bases, with 10 bases between. The CDR3 contains 13 residues. In DNA form, the CDR3 reads TGTGCCAGCTTGAGGCAGGACCAAGAGACCCAGTACTTC. Residues: CASLRQDQETQYF.

As to this clonotype: A much more abundant neighbour one base away suggests this may be a read error. The chain links TRBV28 to TRBJ2-7; tentative D call: TRBD2 (6 bases). This CDR3 comprises 16 residues. Germline CDR1 and CDR2: MDHEN and SYDVKM. V lost 10 bases and J lost 0, with 22 bases in between. CDR3 coding DNA: TGTGCCACCCAAAGCTACCCGGGACTGAGCTCCTACGAGCAGTACTTC. Protein: CATQSYPGLSSYEQYF.

This clonotype was recorded many times. V is TRBV20-1 and J is TRBJ1-1; no clear D. The CDR3 runs 13 residues. The germline V gene encodes CDR1 DFQATT and CDR2 SNEGSKA (reference sequence). The ends were cut back, 0 bases at V and 6 bases at J, with 11 bases in the middle. CDR3 region: CSARDFLSAEAFF. CDR3 bases: TGCAGTGCTAGAGATTTCCTATCGGCTGAAGCTTTCTTT.

This clonotype was picked up many times. The rearrangement joins TRBV20-1 to TRBJ2-2; no definite D call. The CDR3 consists of 13 residues. Per germline, CDR1 DFQATT and CDR2 SNEGSKA (reference sequence). Trimming stripped 0 bases from V and 7 bases from J, with 9 bases between. As DNA, the CDR3 is TGCAGTGCTAGAGATAAAGGTGGCGGGGAGCTGTTTTTT. Translating it yields CSARDKGGGELFF.

The chain uses TRBV20-1 and TRBJ2-7; 14 bases align to TRBD2. The CDR3 consists of 15 residues. J lost 4 bases, V lost 6 bases, and 8 bases had no gene match. Germline V gene sequence: CDR1 DFQATT, CDR2 SNEGSKA (reference sequence). CDR3 in DNA: TGCAGTGCGGAGCCGGGACTAGCGGGGGCATACGAGCAGTACTTC. Translated, it gives CSAEPGLAGAYEQYF.

This clonotype was seen a handful of times. The J gene is TRBJ2-7, the V gene TRBV3-1, with a tentative D call TRBD1 (7 bases). The germline V and J ends were trimmed by 8 bases and 4 bases, with 18 bases remaining between them. The CDR3 extends over 14 amino acids. Per germline, CDR1 LGHDT and CDR2 YNNKEL (reference sequence). For the CDR3, the DNA is TGTGCCAGCTCAGGGGGGCAGGGGAGGTACGAGCAGTACTTC. Its translation: CASSGGQGRYEQYF.

This clonotype has a count of ten or more. V usage is TRBV15 and J usage is TRBJ1-5; no definite D call. Germline assignment: CDR1 LNHNV and CDR2 YYDKDF (reference sequence). V dropped 4 bases and J dropped 6 bases, with 7 bases sitting between them. The CDR3 runs 12 residues. This CDR3 reads CATSKGTQPQHF. The DNA of the CDR3 is TGTGCCACCAGCAAGGGAACTCAGCCCCAGCATTTT.

In this sample, this clonotype turned up a few times. The CDR3 is CASSPLSGKAPHEQYF. CDR3 bases: TGTGCCAGCTCACCCCTTAGCGGGAAAGCCCCACACGAGCAGTACTTC. This sequence joins TRBV18 and TRBJ2-7, with TRBD2 matching over 8 bases. The CDR3 is made up of 16 amino acids. The ends lost 3 bases at V and 5 bases at J; junction bases unmatched: 12. Germline CDR1 reads KGHSH; CDR2 reads LQKENI.

This clonotype was recorded at least ten times. The chain is built from TRBV11-2 and TRBJ1-1, with D perhaps matching TRBD1 (5 bases). Germline V gene lookup returns CDR1 SGHAT and CDR2 FQNNGV. CDR3 length equals 15 residues. The V end lost 5 bases, the J end lost 2 bases, and 15 bases lay between the germline ends. As DNA, the CDR3 is TGTGCCAGCAGCCCCTGGGGACGGCTAAACACTGAAGCTTTCTTT. It is translated as CASSPWGRLNTEAFF.

V and J are TRBV24-1 and TRBJ2-1; 8 nucleotides match TRBD1. Germline CDR1 and CDR2: KGHDR and SFDVKD. The CDR3 totals 15 residues. V gave up 10 bases and J gave up 5 bases; unmatched junction bases: 12. CDR3 DNA sequence: TGTGCCACGCAGGACCCCGGGACAGGACACAATGAGCAGTTCTTC. Translating gives CATQDPGTGHNEQFF.